These 16 T cell receptor beta chains came from one sample sequenced in a study of blood T cells in healthy people across ages. Primers used in a second PCR of about 7 to 11 cycles were a sample-barcoded 5' primer and a J-beta primer mix. TCRdb recomputed calls from the 5' RACE reads with MiXCR, one row per CDR3 protein. The table has fewer than 1,000,000 distinct CDR3 sequences, around 50% seen once; the top ten hold 15% to 20%. The sequenced sample was blood. The origin of the receptors is a man at least 80 years old in good health.

This sequence joins TRBV13 and TRBJ2-5; the match to TRBD2 covers 8 bases. This CDR3 contains 16 residues. V gave up 8 bases and J gave up 11 bases; unmatched junction bases: 22. The germline V gene encodes CDR1 PRHDT and CDR2 FYEKMQ (reference sequence). CDR3 region: CASGSRTAGGINEQYF. The CDR3 nucleotides are TGTGCCAGCGGATCACGGACGGCGGGAGGAATCAATGAGCAGTACTTC.

About this clonotype: Mismatch with germline at one junction end may stem from a read error. The gene calls are TRBV28 and TRBJ1-2, with D tentatively TRBD1 (6 bases). CDR1 is MDHEN and CDR2 is SYDVKM in the germline V gene. This CDR3 is built from 18 residues. The CDR3: CASSAWGGAEGSVYGCTF. The CDR3 nucleotides read TGTGCCAGCAGTGCCTGGGGGGGCGCAGAGGGGTCGGTGTATGGCTGCACCTTC.

The V call is TRBV5-6, the J call TRBJ2-4, with 9 nucleotides matching TRBD2. The DNA end is more similar to TRBJ2-7, so the J call may be wrong. Germline-derived CDR1 and CDR2 are SGHDT and YYEEEE. This CDR3 has 14 residues. The CDR3: CASSWEGTSSEQYF. The CDR3 nucleotides read TGTGCCAGCAGCTGGGAGGGGACTAGCAGCGAGCAGTACTTC.

The chain recombines TRBV20-1 with TRBJ1-2; D not resolved. Germline loops: CDR1 DFQATT, CDR2 SNEGSKA (reference sequence). The CDR3 contains 15 residues. Deletions cut 0 bases from V and 4 bases from J, with 15 bases between. CDR3 in amino acids: CSARDPTAHSYGYTF. CDR3 nucleotides: TGCAGTGCTAGAGATCCAACGGCTCACTCCTATGGCTACACCTTC.

This clonotype has just a few counts. The V gene is TRBV7-3, the J gene TRBJ2-2; D remains ambiguous. The V end was cut by 2 bases, the J end by 4 bases, with 5 bases between. Germline assignment: CDR1 SGHTA and CDR2 FQGTGA. The CDR3 length is 13 residues. CDR3 bases: TGTGCCAGCAGCTTATACGGCACCGGGGAGCTGTTTTTT. This translates into CASSLYGTGELFF.

About this clonotype: The junction departs from germline at one end; a sequencing error may be responsible. This rearrangement joins TRBV5-1 to TRBJ2-7; no clear D. The J call is doubtful: the DNA matches TRBJ2-5 better. Germline V gives CDR1 SGHRS, CDR2 YFSETQ. CDR3 length equals 11 residues. The CDR3 protein is CTSSLGETQYF. CDR3 in DNA: TGCACCAGCAGCTTAGGAGAGACCCAGTACTTC.

The chain carries TRBV27 and TRBJ2-3; 7 nucleotides align to TRBD2. V lost 4 bases to trimming and J lost 0 bases; unmatched junction nucleotides: 10. CDR3 size: 17 residues. Germline-derived CDR1 and CDR2 are MNHEY and SMNVEV (reference sequence). CDR3 bases: TGTGCCAGCAGTTCCGGACTAGTGGGCCTTAGCACAGATACGCAGTATTTT. Translating it yields CASSSGLVGLSTDTQYF.

The chain has TRBV12-3 or TRBV12-4 and TRBJ2-3; weak D call: TRBD2 (6 bases). The CDR3 is 12 residues long. Trimming left V 6 bases short and J 3 bases short, with 7 bases between. The CDR3 nucleotides are TGTGCCAGCAGGCGGGGTACAGATACGCAGTATTTT. Amino acid sequence: CASRRGTDTQYF.

This sequence joins TRBV7-2 and TRBJ2-4; 10 nucleotides agree with TRBD2. This CDR3 has 16 residues. V was pared by 1 base and J by 3 bases, with 3 bases of the junction left unmatched. Germline V gives CDR1 SGHTA, CDR2 FQGNSA. CDR3 in DNA: TGTGCCAGCAGCTTAGGACGACTAGCGGGCAAAAACATTCAGTACTTC. It specifies CASSLGRLAGKNIQYF.

V usage is TRBV29-1 and J usage is TRBJ2-7; either TRBD1 or TRBD2 may fit D (6 bases each). Germline CDR1 is SQVTM and CDR2 is ANQGSEA. CDR3 length: 12 amino acids. V lost 4 bases and J 6 bases, leaving 13 bases between the germline ends. CDR3 protein: CSVGIGGLEQYF. The CDR3 DNA follows: TGCAGCGTTGGTATTGGGGGGCTCGAGCAGTACTTC.

Only a few counts were recorded for this clonotype. The CDR3 spells CASMPTKSGSTYEQYF. The CDR3 nucleotides read TGCGCCAGCATGCCCACCAAATCGGGATCAACCTACGAGCAGTACTTC. This rearrangement joins TRBV5-1 to TRBJ2-7; a possible D gene is TRBD2 (5 bases). This CDR3 contains 16 residues. The V gene's germline CDR1 is SGHRS and CDR2 YFSETQ. V lost 6 bases and J lost 2, with 21 bases in between.

This chain links TRBV20-1 with TRBJ2-7, with TRBD1 identical over 10 bases. The CDR3 runs 13 residues. Germline values: CDR1 DFQATT, CDR2 SNEGSKA (reference sequence). CDR3 in DNA: TGCAGCCTGAGCAGACAGGGGGCCAACGAGCAGTACTTC. This gives the protein CSLSRQGANEQYF.

This clonotype was seen once. This chain links TRBV7-9 with TRBJ1-1; no clear D gene. CDR1 is SEHNR, CDR2 FQNEAQ, per germline (reference sequence). This CDR3 is 15 amino acids long. V gave up 1 base and J gave up 1 base, with 10 bases separating them. CDR3 bases: TGTGCCAGCAGCTTAGGGGGAGAGGCGAACACTGAAGCTTTCTTT. This gives the protein CASSLGGEANTEAFF.

This clonotype was counted a few times. V and J are TRBV12-3 or TRBV12-4 and TRBJ2-1, with a possible D match to TRBD2 (5 bases). Trimming stripped 7 bases from V and 4 bases from J, with 14 bases between. CDR3 length: 14 amino acids. CDR3 region: CASTLGGSYNEQFF. In DNA form, the CDR3 reads TGTGCCAGCACCCTCGGAGGCTCATACAATGAGCAGTTCTTC.

DNA for the CDR3: TGTGCCAGCAGTTTTCTACAGTACGAGCAGTACTTC. As protein: CASSFLQYEQYF. The chain is built from TRBV12-3 or TRBV12-4 and TRBJ2-7, with D hard to call. V lost 3 bases and J lost 4, with 7 bases in between. The CDR3 sequence is 12 residues long.

CDR3 loop: CSAWDSLNTEAFF. CDR3 nucleotide sequence: TGCAGTGCTTGGGACTCCTTAAACACTGAAGCTTTCTTT. The chain is built from TRBV20-1 and TRBJ1-1, with D perhaps TRBD1 (5 bases). The CDR3 extends over 13 amino acids. Per germline, CDR1 DFQATT and CDR2 SNEGSKA (reference sequence). V dropped 5 bases and J dropped 2 bases, with 12 bases sitting between them.